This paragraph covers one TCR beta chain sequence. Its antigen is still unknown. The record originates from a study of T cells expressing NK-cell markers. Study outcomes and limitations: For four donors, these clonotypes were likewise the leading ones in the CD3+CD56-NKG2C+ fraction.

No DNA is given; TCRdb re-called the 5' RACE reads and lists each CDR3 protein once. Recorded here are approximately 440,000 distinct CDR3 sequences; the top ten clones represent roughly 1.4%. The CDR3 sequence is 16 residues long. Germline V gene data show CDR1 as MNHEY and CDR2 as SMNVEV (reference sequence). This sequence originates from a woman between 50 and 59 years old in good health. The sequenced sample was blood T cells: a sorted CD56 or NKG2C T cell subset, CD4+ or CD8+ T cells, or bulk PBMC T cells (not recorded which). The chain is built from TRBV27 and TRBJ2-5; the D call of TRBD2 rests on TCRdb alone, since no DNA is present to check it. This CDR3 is CASKRSIAGFQETQYF.